Listed below are T cell receptor beta chains from one sample, sequenced in a study of long-term antiretroviral therapy in people with HIV. Sequencing was performed with immunoSEQ multiplex PCR; in TCRdb, only in-frame clones are kept and a portion is missing. The table records under 45,000 clones, around 83% of them present only once. The sequencing used unsorted PBMCs, collected around 2.7 years before starting antiretroviral therapy. These receptors were taken from a young woman with HIV. Each CDR3 is given with its conserved first and last residue.

V: TRBV5-6; J: TRBJ2-3; CDR3: CASSNDRGTDTQYF
V: TRBV29-1; J: TRBJ1-1; CDR3: CSGLGQLNTEAFF
V: TRBV9; J: TRBJ2-2; CDR3: CASSQKTGELFF
V: TRBV19; J: TRBJ1-5; CDR3: CASSIVGDSNQPQHF
V: TRBV15; J: TRBJ2-3; CDR3: CATSMYSSGGTDTQYF
V: TRBV4-2; J: TRBJ1-4; CDR3: CASSQDGGVKGGEKLFF
V: TRBV25-1; J: TRBJ1-4; CDR3: CASSEWGRREKLFF
V: TRBV25-1; J: TRBJ2-5; CDR3: CASTLGGLETQYF
V: TRBV29-1; J: TRBJ2-1; CDR3: CSGCRLAGGPNEQFF
V: TRBV29-1; J: TRBJ1-1; CDR3: CSAHPNLNTEAFF
V: TRBV12-5; J: TRBJ1-1; CDR3: CASGLVRTGNTEAFF
V: TRBV2; J: TRBJ2-5; CDR3: CASSDRAVQETQYF
V: TRBV9; J: TRBJ2-1; CDR3: CASSVVGGVRRLDNEQFF
V: TRBV30; J: TRBJ1-4; CDR3: CAWSTGLEKLFF
V: TRBV4-2; J: TRBJ1-3; CDR3: CASSQGAAIYF
V: TRBV6-6; J: TRBJ2-5; CDR3: CASKREETQYF
V: TRBV6-5; J: TRBJ1-1; CDR3: CASSYSAGRHAGEAFF
V: TRBV6-5; J: TRBJ2-3; CDR3: CASSPGLAADTQYF
V: TRBV15; J: TRBJ1-1; CDR3: CATSTSSGSRGTEAFF
V: TRBV7-3; J: TRBJ2-5; CDR3: CASSLTAVGETQYF
V: TRBV19; J: TRBJ2-1; CDR3: CASSMGVQGVFYNEQFF
V: TRBV6-5; J: TRBJ2-5; CDR3: CASSPPNREKETQYF
V: TRBV13; J: TRBJ1-3; CDR3: CASSKGTGTRGNTIYF
V: TRBV5-1; J: TRBJ1-1; CDR3: CASSLNSISGLEAFF
V: TRBV30; J: TRBJ1-1; CDR3: CAWRETGATHEAFF
V: TRBV11-2; J: TRBJ1-2; CDR3: CASSLDGQSHYGYTF
V: TRBV5-1; J: TRBJ1-1; CDR3: CASSLAAGMETEAFF
V: TRBV5-6; J: TRBJ1-3; CDR3: CASSLIGSSSGNTIYF
V: TRBV9; J: TRBJ2-7; CDR3: CASSPWDRAVYEQYF
V: TRBV27; J: TRBJ2-7; CDR3: CASSLFGTENYEQYF
V: TRBV11-2; J: TRBJ2-3; CDR3: CASSYGATSTDTQYF
V: TRBV18; J: TRBJ1-2; CDR3: CASSPNYGYTF
V: TRBV6-1; J: TRBJ2-7; CDR3: CASNTEANVIEQYF
V: TRBV5-1; J: TRBJ1-3; CDR3: CASSWEGGSTGNTIYF
V: TRBV30; J: TRBJ1-4; CDR3: CAWSVDRAVKLFF